The next 22 T cell receptor beta chains were all read from a single sample in a study of cytomegalovirus exposure and HLA in healthy donors. Sequencing was performed with immunoSEQ multiplex PCR; in TCRdb, only in-frame clones are kept and a portion is missing. The data contain under 250,000 clones, about 90% of them singletons. The sequencing sample was made of PBMCs. The receptors derive from a young woman in good health and CMV-seronegative.

The rearrangement links TRBV13 to TRBJ2-1, with TRBD2 matching over 10 bases. The CDR3 sequence is 21 residues long. Germline V gene data show CDR1 as PRHDT and CDR2 as FYEKMQ (reference sequence). Germline trimming cut 3 bases from V and 0 bases from J; bases unmatched to any gene: 17. Written as DNA, the CDR3 is TGTGCCAGCAGCTTCTTCCCCCACGTGAGCGGGAGGGCCGTCTCCTACAATGAGCAGTTCTTC. It encodes CASSFFPHVSGRAVSYNEQFF. Full variable domain (missing parts from reference TRBV13 and TRBJ2-1): AAGVIQSPRHLIKEKRETATLKCYPIPRHDTVYWYQQGPGQDPQFLISFYEKMQSDKGSIPDRFSAQQFSDYHSELNMSSLELGDSALYFCASSFFPHVSGRAVSYNEQFFGPGTRLTVL.

This clone was counted only a few times. The J gene is TRBJ1-5, the V gene TRBV6-1; 10 nucleotides match TRBD1. The CDR3 is 14 amino acids. Germline values: CDR1 MNHNS, CDR2 SASEGT. The J segment lost 7 bases and the V segment lost 4 bases, leaving 4 bases of the junction unmatched. The CDR3 protein is CASSVGTGEQPQHF. The CDR3 region has the DNA TGTGCCAGCAGTGTTGGGACAGGGGAGCAGCCCCAGCATTTT.

The genes are TRBV4-1 and TRBJ2-3; 8 bases line up with TRBD1. The CDR3 has 15 amino acids. V lost 8 bases, J lost 1 base, and 8 bases stayed unmatched. Germline CDR1 reads MGHRA; CDR2 reads YSYEKL. The chain's CDR3 is CASSLQGQGTDTQYF. In DNA form, the CDR3 reads TGCGCCAGCTCCCTCCAGGGACAGGGCACAGATACGCAGTATTTT.

The J gene is TRBJ2-2, the V gene TRBV7-2; no definite D call. The CDR3 is made up of 15 amino acids. Germline CDR1 SGHTA, CDR2 FQGNSA. V gave up 2 bases and J gave up 1 base, with 8 bases separating them. CDR3 bases: TGTGCCAGCAGCTTACTTTCAGAGAACACCGGGGAGCTGTTTTTT. This gives the protein CASSLLSENTGELFF.

This chain uses TRBV4-1 with TRBJ2-7; 9 bases match TRBD1. The CDR3 sequence is 18 residues long. Germline lookup yields CDR1 MGHRA and CDR2 YSYEKL. J lost 2 bases, V lost 0 bases, and 11 bases had no gene match. CDR3 nucleotides: TGCGCCAGCAGCCAAGACCCACGCGGACAGGGGAGAGCCTACGAGCAGTACTTC. This gives the protein CASSQDPRGQGRAYEQYF.

The rearrangement joins TRBV4-1 to TRBJ1-4; weak D call: TRBD1 (6 bases). The CDR3 totals 15 residues. The V gene lost 1 base and the J gene lost 8 bases, with 14 bases spanning the gap. Germline lookup yields CDR1 MGHRA and CDR2 YSYEKL. This CDR3 is CASSQVGGLREKLFF. CDR3 DNA sequence: TGCGCCAGCAGCCAAGTCGGGGGGCTCCGAGAAAAACTGTTTTTT.

The V and J genes are TRBV7-2 and TRBJ2-7, with 12 bases identical to TRBD2. V lost 5 bases to trimming and J lost 4 bases; unmatched junction nucleotides: 3. Germline V CDR1 and CDR2: SGHTA, FQGNSA. This CDR3 contains 14 residues. Here the CDR3 DNA reads TGTGCCAGCAGCCCGGGACTAGCGGGTTACGAGCAGTACTTC. It yields the protein CASSPGLAGYEQYF.

J is TRBJ2-5 and V is TRBV28; D call uncertain. The CDR3 is made up of 14 amino acids. Germline V gives CDR1 MDHEN, CDR2 SYDVKM. The V gene lost 3 bases and the J gene lost 1 base, with 9 bases spanning the gap. CDR3 DNA sequence: TGTGCCAGCAGTTTTAAGCGATTCCAAGAGACCCAGTACTTC. This codes for CASSFKRFQETQYF.

This clone was recorded once. This chain links TRBV5-1 with TRBJ1-3, with TRBD1 identical over 10 bases. Per the germline V gene, CDR1 is SGHRS and CDR2 is YFSETQ. Trimming removed 2 bases from V and 1 base from J; junction bases left unmatched: 3. The CDR3 totals 16 residues. The CDR3 protein is CASSFDRGLSGNTIYF. The CDR3 region has the DNA TGCGCCAGCAGCTTTGACAGGGGGCTATCTGGAAACACCATATATTTT.

This chain uses TRBV4-1 with TRBJ2-1, with 12 bases identical to TRBD2. The trim removed 4 bases at V and 9 bases at J, leaving 13 bases unmatched. This CDR3 has 17 residues. Germline-derived CDR1 and CDR2 are MGHRA and YSYEKL. The CDR3 nucleotides read TGCGCCAGCAGCCGCGACGTCCCGGGACTAGCGGGCGTTGAGCAGTTCTTC. It translates to CASSRDVPGLAGVEQFF.

The chain has TRBV6-1 and TRBJ2-7, with 7 bases fitting TRBD2. The ends lost 5 bases at V and 6 bases at J; junction bases unmatched: 4. CDR3 length: 12 amino acids. The germline V gene encodes CDR1 MNHNS and CDR2 SASEGT. The CDR3 sequence is CASSTSGGEQYF. The CDR3 nucleotides are TGTGCCAGCAGTACCTCGGGGGGCGAGCAGTACTTC.

Comments on this clone: This CDR3 fails to terminate in the conserved phenylalanine or tryptophan, so it likely reflects a read error. The DNA is left out, because the CDR3 cannot be placed on it with certainty; the CDR3 is given as TCRdb lists it. The chain employs TRBV20-1 and TRBJ1-4. In germline, CDR1 is DFQATT, CDR2 SNEGSKA (reference sequence). The CDR3 spans 10 residues, counting both ends. CDR3 sequence reads: CSAPKRMRFG.

The rearrangement links TRBV30 to TRBJ1-1, with D possibly TRBD1 on 6 matching bases. Looked up from germline, CDR1 is GTSNPN and CDR2 is SVGIG (reference sequence). The CDR3 consists of 12 residues. Trimming shortened V by 5 bases and J by 3 bases, and 10 bases separated the two germline ends. The CDR3 is CAWYRVDTEAFF. For the CDR3, the DNA is TGTGCCTGGTACAGGGTGGACACTGAAGCTTTCTTT. The full variable domain, its missing parts supplied by reference TRBV30 and TRBJ1-1, is SQTIHQWPATLVQPVGSPLSLECTVEGTSNPNLYWYRQAAGRGLQLLFYSVGIGQISSEVPQNLSASRPQDRQFILSSKKLLLSDSGFYLCAWYRVDTEAFFGQGTRLTVV.

The chain carries TRBV7-2 and TRBJ1-3; D remains unclear. V gave up 2 bases and J gave up 3 bases, with 14 bases separating them. Germline CDR1 SGHTA, CDR2 FQGNSA. The CDR3 sequence is 16 residues long. In DNA, the CDR3 is TGTGCCAGCAGCTTACGGTTCGCGGCGGGTGGAAACACCATATATTTT. Residues: CASSLRFAAGGNTIYF. Complete variable domain (other parts from reference TRBV7-2 and TRBJ1-3): GAGVSQSPSNKVTEKGKDVELRCDPISGHTALYWYRQSLGQGLEFLIYFQGNSAPDKSGLPSDRFSAERTGGSVSTLTIQRTQQEDSAVYLCASSLRFAAGGNTIYFGEGSWLTVV.

The chain recombines TRBV7-8 with TRBJ2-2; the D gene is possibly TRBD1 (5 bases). The CDR3 runs to 13 residues. Between the trimmed V and J ends, which lost 6 bases and 5 bases, there was a span of 10 bases. The germline gives CDR1 SGHVS, CDR2 FQNEAQ. The CDR3 DNA sequence: TGTGCCAGCAGACGAAGGGGAACCGGGGAGCTGTTTTTT. It is translated as CASRRRGTGELFF. Full variable domain (rest looked up from reference TRBV7-8 and TRBJ2-2): GAGVSQSPRYKVAKRGQDVALRCDPISGHVSLFWYQQALGQGPEFLTYFQNEAQLDKSGLPSDRFFAERPEGSVSTLKIQRTQQEDSAVYLCASRRRGTGELFFGEGSRLTVL.

This CDR3 is CASSLSGQGDIDEQYF. The CDR3 region has the DNA TGTGCCAGCAGCTTATCTGGACAGGGGGATATCGACGAGCAGTACTTC. The gene calls are TRBV7-9 and TRBJ2-7; 10 bases line up with TRBD1. CDR1 and CDR2 (germline): SEHNR, FQNEAQ (reference sequence). CDR3 length: 16 residues. Trimming removed 2 bases from V and 5 bases from J; junction bases left unmatched: 9.

The V call is TRBV28, the J call TRBJ1-2; the D is unclear. V was clipped by 2 bases and J by 0 bases, with 7 bases between them. The germline V gene encodes CDR1 MDHEN and CDR2 SYDVKM. There are 14 residues in the CDR3. CDR3 DNA sequence: TGTGCCAGCAGTTTAAGAGGAACTAACTATGGCTACACCTTC. It encodes CASSLRGTNYGYTF.

J is TRBJ1-2 and V is TRBV28, with D possibly TRBD1 on 6 matching bases. Germline V gene data show CDR1 as MDHEN and CDR2 as SYDVKM. The CDR3 spans 14 residues. V was trimmed by 3 bases and J by 5 bases, leaving 13 bases between them. Here the CDR3 reads CASSFGGGAYGYTF. In DNA form, the CDR3 reads TGTGCCAGCAGTTTCGGGGGGGGCGCTTATGGCTACACCTTC.

The V gene is TRBV6-6, the J gene TRBJ1-1, with D hard to call. With 2 bases removed from V and 3 bases from J, the gap between germline ends came to 10 bases. Germline lookup yields CDR1 MNHNY and CDR2 SVGAGI (reference sequence). The CDR3 has 14 amino acids. Here the CDR3 reads CASSYGQRHTEAFF. The CDR3 DNA reads as TGTGCCAGCAGTTACGGGCAGAGACACACTGAAGCTTTCTTT.

The genes are TRBV20-1 and TRBJ1-1; 7 bases fit TRBD1. Germline-derived CDR1 and CDR2 are DFQATT and SNEGSKA (reference sequence). There are 11 residues in the CDR3. V shed 3 bases and J 7 bases; nucleotides not matched to a gene: 2. CDR3 region: CSARGQLEAFF. The DNA of the CDR3 is TGCAGTGCTAGGGGACAGCTTGAAGCTTTCTTT.

The CDR3 protein is CASSPTGGMEPQHF. The CDR3 nucleotides read TGTGCCAGCTCACCGACAGGGGGCATGGAGCCCCAGCATTTT. This chain links TRBV18 with TRBJ1-5; TRBD1 agrees at 10 bases. The germline V gene encodes CDR1 KGHSH and CDR2 LQKENI. The CDR3 is 14 amino acids. The ends lost 3 bases at V and 8 bases at J; junction bases unmatched: 4.

The gene calls are TRBV4-1 and TRBJ1-2, with 7 nucleotides matching TRBD1. The germline V gene has CDR1 MGHRA and CDR2 YSYEKL. The CDR3 runs to 14 residues. The V gene end was trimmed by 0 bases and the J gene end by 8 bases; junction bases not matched to a gene: 6. In DNA, the CDR3 is TGCGCCAGCAGCCAAGACCCGACAGGGTACGGCTACACCTTC. Residues: CASSQDPTGYGYTF.